These T cell receptor beta chains were read from a single sample in a study of T cells in Graves' hyperthyroidism and ophthalmopathy. MiXCR, applied by TCRdb to the multiplex PCR reads, yields one record per CDR3 protein. The sample lists fewer than 550,000 distinct CDR3 sequences, approximately 25% occurring once. The sample was blood. These receptors originate from a woman in her 30s with Graves' ophthalmopathy. The CDR3 runs from the conserved cysteine through the conserved F or W. Each record gives: CDR3 length, J gene, D gene, clone size, V gene, CDR3 DNA, CDR3 protein. The D gene is left open where the match is weak. Clone size, where shown, is once, few, many, or a class for clones that have expanded.

15 TRBJ2-5 NA many TRBV6-2/TRBV6-3 TGTGCCAGCAGTTACTCATCTAAGGGATCAGAGACCCAGTACTTC CASSYSSKGSETQYF
14 TRBJ1-5 NA many TRBV6-5 TGTGCCAGCATAATGGGAATAGGTAATCAGCCCCAGCATTTT CASIMGIGNQPQHF
16 TRBJ2-3 NA NA TRBV4-1 TGCGCCAGCAGCCAAGCAGGGGAGTCGGGGAAAGATACGCAGTATTTT CASSQAGESGKDTQYF
20 TRBJ2-6 NA NA TRBV6-2/TRBV6-3 TGTGCCAGCAGTCACCGTTCTGACTCAGGGTATGGCTCTGGGGCCAACGTCCTGACTTTC CASSHRSDSGYGSGANVLTF
16 TRBJ1-2 TRBD1 many TRBV4-1 TGCGCCAGCAGCTCGTATTCGGACAGGGACTGGTATGGCTACACCTTC CASSSYSDRDWYGYTF
14 TRBJ2-7 TRBD1 many TRBV27 TGTGCCAGCAGGACGCCGGGACAGGCCTACGAGCAGTACTTC CASRTPGQAYEQYF
11 TRBJ1-1 NA many TRBV20-1 TGCAGTGCTATTCTGTTGGGGGAAGCTTTCTTT CSAILLGEAFF
16 TRBJ2-2 TRBD1 NA TRBV6-1 TGTGCCAGCAGTGAAGCGCCCGGACAGGGCGTCGGGGGGCTGTTTTTT CASSEAPGQGVGGLFF
14 TRBJ2-2 TRBD1 NA TRBV2 TGTGCCAGCAGTGATAGGACAGGGTCCGGGGAGCTGTTTTTT CASSDRTGSGELFF
15 TRBJ2-7 TRBD2 few TRBV20-1 TGCAGTGCTCCCGGACTAGCGGGGGGTAGGGACGAGCAGTACTTC CSAPGLAGGRDEQYF
15 TRBJ1-1 NA many TRBV11-2 TGTGCCAGCAGCCCTGGGACAAGGACGAACACTGAAGCTTTCTTT CASSPGTRTNTEAFF
13 TRBJ1-2 NA NA TRBV5-5 TGTGCCAGCAGCTTGAGAGTTCCCTATGGCTACACCTTC CASSLRVPYGYTF
13 TRBJ1-3 NA NA TRBV20-1 TGCAGTGCTCTACAGGGCCCCGGAAACACCATATATTTT CSALQGPGNTIYF
16 TRBJ1-3 TRBD1 few TRBV4-3 TGCGCCAGCAGCCGGGGGGTGGACAGGGGATTTAACACCATATATTTT CASSRGVDRGFNTIYF
14 TRBJ1-5 TRBD1 few TRBV2 TGTGCCAGCAGTGGGACAGGGCTAAATCAGCCCCAGCATTTT CASSGTGLNQPQHF
14 TRBJ2-5 NA many TRBV29-1 TGCAGCGTTGATAACCCCGACAGTGAAGAGACCCAGTACTTC CSVDNPDSEETQYF
17 TRBJ1-1 NA many TRBV12-3/TRBV12-4 TGTGCCAGCAGCCAAGGGGCATCCGAGACTTTTAACACTGAAGCTTTCTTT CASSQGASETFNTEAFF
14 TRBJ1-1 TRBD1 NA TRBV6-1 TGTGCCAGCAGTGAAGCGGGAGGGGGCATCAAAGCTTTCTTT CASSEAGGGIKAFF
13 TRBJ1-5 NA NA TRBV6-1 TGTGCCAGCAGTGAAGAGGCAAGACAGCCCCAGCATTTT CASSEEARQPQHF
14 TRBJ2-7 NA once TRBV2 TGTGCCAGCAAACGTGGACGGGGTTCCTACGAGCAGTACTTC CASKRGRGSYEQYF
15 TRBJ2-7 NA many TRBV11-2 TGTGCCAGCAGCTTAGGGATAGACACCTCCTACGAGCAGTACTTC CASSLGIDTSYEQYF
16 TRBJ2-7 TRBD1 few TRBV12-3/TRBV12-4 TGTGCCAGCAGTATGGCTGGCCGGACAGGGTGGGGCGAGCAGTACTTC CASSMAGRTGWGEQYF
15 TRBJ1-5 NA once TRBV12-3/TRBV12-4 TGTGCCAGCAGTTGGGGGGATCGTAGCAATCAGCCCCAGCATTTT CASSWGDRSNQPQHF
12 TRBJ1-3 NA many TRBV15 TGTGCCACCAGCAGCAGTGGAAACACCATATATTTT CATSSSGNTIYF
15 TRBJ1-6 TRBD1 many TRBV7-3 TGTGCCAGCAGCTTAAGTGGGACAGGGATCTCACCCCTCCACTTT CASSLSGTGISPLHF
14 TRBJ1-2 NA few TRBV12-3/TRBV12-4 TGTGCCAGCAGTTTAGCCCCCGGAGGGAATGGCTACACCTTC CASSLAPGGNGYTF
17 TRBJ2-1 TRBD2 many TRBV12-5 TGTGCTAGTGGTGAAACCATAGCGGGGGGCAGCTGGGATGAGCAGTTCTTC CASGETIAGGSWDEQFF
14 TRBJ1-1 NA many TRBV12-3/TRBV12-4 TGTGCCAGCAATTCCGACAGAGAGAACACTGAAGCTTTCTTT CASNSDRENTEAFF
14 TRBJ1-5 NA many TRBV20-1 TGCAGTGCTAGAGGAGTAGGGGGGCATCAGCCCCAGCATTTT CSARGVGGHQPQHF
15 TRBJ2-5 NA many TRBV4-1 TGCGCCAGCAGCCAAGGTTCAGGGGCGGGGGAGACCCAGTACTTC CASSQGSGAGETQYF
12 TRBJ1-1 TRBD1 many TRBV5-1 TGCGCCAGCACCGAACAGGGGGCCCAAGCTTTCTTT CASTEQGAQAFF
15 TRBJ2-7 TRBD1 NA TRBV27 TGTGCCAGCAGTCCGCTGCCCATGACAGGGCACGATCAGTACTTC CASSPLPMTGHDQYF
14 TRBJ1-1 NA many TRBV19 TGTGCCAGTAGTGAACAGGGCGCGAACACTGAAGCTTTCTTT CASSEQGANTEAFF
12 TRBJ1-2 NA NA TRBV19 TGTGCCAGTAGTCCTCAGGGCTCTGGCTACACCTTC CASSPQGSGYTF
14 TRBJ1-2 NA many TRBV6-1 TGTGCCAGCAGGCGCGCGACAGCTAACTATGGCTACACCTTC CASRRATANYGYTF
17 TRBJ2-6 TRBD1 NA TRBV20-1 TGCAGTGCTAGGGGGGACAGGGCGAGCTCTGGGGCCAACGTCCTGACTTTC CSARGDRASSGANVLTF
16 TRBJ2-7 NA few TRBV11-1 TGTGCCAGCAGCTTATCCTATTGGGGAGGGGGGGACGAGCAGTACTTC CASSLSYWGGGDEQYF
15 TRBJ1-1 NA many TRBV6-5 TGTGCCAGCAGTTACACGTCAGGGGCTGACACTGAAGCTTTCTTT CASSYTSGADTEAFF
16 TRBJ2-5 TRBD2 NA TRBV2 TGTGCCACCCACTTGGCCCTACGGGAGGCCGTAGAGACCCAGTACTTC CATHLALREAVETQYF
15 TRBJ2-2 TRBD2 few TRBV19 TGTGCCAGTAGTATTGGGGAGGGAAACACCGGGGAGCTGTTTTTT CASSIGEGNTGELFF
11 TRBJ1-2 NA many TRBV6-1 TGTGCCAGCAGGAACGGCTATGGCTACACCTTC CASRNGYGYTF
14 TRBJ2-7 NA NA TRBV28 TGTGCCACCAGCAGAGATCGCTACTCCTACGAGCAGTACTTC CATSRDRYSYEQYF
14 TRBJ1-1 NA few TRBV11-2 TGTGCCAGCAGCTTAAAGGCAGGGGCCCCTGAAGCTTTCTTT CASSLKAGAPEAFF
13 TRBJ1-2 NA NA TRBV6-1 TGTGCCAGCAGTGAAGGACGGATCTATGGCTACACCTTC CASSEGRIYGYTF
12 TRBJ2-4 NA NA TRBV28 TGTGCCAGCAGTTCTCCCCCAAACATTCAGTACTTC CASSSPPNIQYF
16 TRBJ1-5 NA many TRBV2 TGTGCCAGCAGTGAACCACCCCTATATAGCAATCAGCCCCAGCATTTT CASSEPPLYSNQPQHF
15 TRBJ1-1 NA many TRBV5-1 TGCGCCAGCAGCTTGGAGACAGAGCCGAACACTGAAGCTTTCTTT CASSLETEPNTEAFF
15 TRBJ2-7 NA NA TRBV4-1 TGCGCCAGCAGCCAAGCTGGACACGGCCCCTACGAGCAGTACTTC CASSQAGHGPYEQYF
11 TRBJ1-1 NA NA TRBV6-5 TGTGCCAGCAGTTCTTGGCTTGTAGCTTTCTTT CASSSWLVAFF
15 TRBJ2-7 TRBD1 many TRBV7-8 TGTGCCAGCAGCTTAGCACAGGGGGCGCCGCTCGAGCAGTACTTC CASSLAQGAPLEQYF
15 TRBJ2-7 NA once TRBV4-1 TGCGCCAGCAGCTCCAACTATCAGAAAACCTACGAGCAGTACTTC CASSSNYQKTYEQYF